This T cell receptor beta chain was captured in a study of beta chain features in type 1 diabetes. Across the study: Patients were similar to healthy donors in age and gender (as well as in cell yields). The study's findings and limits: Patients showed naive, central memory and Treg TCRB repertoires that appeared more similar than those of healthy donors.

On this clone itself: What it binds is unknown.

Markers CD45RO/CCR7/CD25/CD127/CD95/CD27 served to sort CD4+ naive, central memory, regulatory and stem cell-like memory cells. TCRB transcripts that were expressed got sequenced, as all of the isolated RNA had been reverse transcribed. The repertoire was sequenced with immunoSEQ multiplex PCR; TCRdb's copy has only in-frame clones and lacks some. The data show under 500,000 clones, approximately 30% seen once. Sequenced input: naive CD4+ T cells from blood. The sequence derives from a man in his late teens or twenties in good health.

The CDR3 region is CASSWTSGSFDTQYF. CDR3 nucleotide sequence: TGTGCCAGCAGCTGGACTAGCGGGAGTTTCGATACGCAGTATTTT. V is TRBV5-4 and J is TRBJ2-3; TRBD2 aligns across 13 bases. The CDR3 runs 15 residues. Germline-derived CDR1 and CDR2 are SGHNT and YYREEE (reference sequence). V shed 3 bases and J 6 bases; nucleotides not matched to a gene: 4.